This T cell receptor (beta chain) stems from a study of cytomegalovirus exposure and HLA in healthy donors. Study context: An earlier analysis found 95 million to 140 million unique TCR beta sequences from 150 million to 200 million T cells.

Vbeta (60) and Jbeta (13) primers were used in the PCR. The assay was immunoSEQ multiplex PCR, and TCRdb's table has in-frame clones only and misses some. The repertoire holds fewer than 250,000 clones, 85% to 90% seen once, with under 2% in the top ten. Germline CDR1 reads MDHEN; CDR2 reads SYDVKM. The CDR3 contains 14 residues. V shed 6 bases, J shed 2 bases, and the junction held 0 bases outside the gene matches. General study findings and limits: In vitro checks showed that a few CMV-associated chains really do target CMV antigens. Presence/absence analyses supposed approximately even sequencing depth among donors. Follow-up analysis later connected one missense variant in DCLRE1C with trimming of TCR beta V- and J-genes.

This clone was counted a single time. Antigen specificity is unknown. Sequencing input: PBMCs. V usage is TRBV28 and J usage is TRBJ2-5, with 13 bases fitting TRBD2. This TCR derives from a young woman in good health and CMV-seronegative. The CDR3 loop is CASRLAGGQETQYF. In DNA form, the CDR3 reads TGTGCCAGCAGACTAGCGGGGGGGCAAGAGACCCAGTACTTC.